This TCR beta chain was documented in a study of CD8 T cells in ankylosing spondylitis. Study-level points and caveats: In ankylosing spondylitis patients, matched synovial fluid reportedly showed significant enrichment of disease-linked clones.

This clonotype was counted only a few times. The antigen is undetermined. TCRdb redid the calling of the 5' RACE reads with MiXCR, one entry per CDR3 protein. Among under 250,000 distinct CDR3 sequences listed, approximately 8% were seen once. J gave up 5 bases and V 3 bases, and 0 bases lay outside the gene matches. The CDR3 totals 12 residues. The germline gives CDR1 SGHDN, CDR2 FVKESK. V usage is TRBV14 and J usage is TRBJ1-1; the match to TRBD1 covers 7 bases. Material: blood, either unsorted or a sorted T cell fraction (not recorded which). The receptor comes from a female donor with ankylosing spondylitis or in good health (not recorded which). DNA for the CDR3: TGTGCCAGCAGCCAGACAGGGACTGAAGCTTTCTTT. Encoded protein: CASSQTGTEAFF.